The table lists the clone carrying this TCR beta chain with many counts. The data were obtained in a study of human T cells and chemical hapten exposure. TCRdb processed the RACE reads anew with MiXCR; each CDR3 protein has one entry. The repertoire holds roughly 160,000 distinct CDR3 sequences, with more than 12% as singletons. Stated time point: patch test 1, 2 weeks after DPC sensitization. Documented treatment: therapeutic diphenylcyclopropenone sensitization with weekly scalp DPC. The source material was whole blood, sampled in connection with sensitization to the hapten diphenylcyclopropenone (DPC). This sequence originates from a woman between 25 and 40 years old with alopecia areata. Some clones in this sample may be carry-over from other donors' samples.

CDR3 in DNA: TGTGCCAGCAGTTTTCGAACTTACGAGCAGTACTTC. This sequence encodes CASSFRTYEQYF. This chain uses TRBV28 with TRBJ2-7; no reliable D call. V lost 3 bases and J 4 bases, leaving 7 bases between the germline ends. Germline CDR1 MDHEN, CDR2 SYDVKM. The CDR3 length is 12 residues.